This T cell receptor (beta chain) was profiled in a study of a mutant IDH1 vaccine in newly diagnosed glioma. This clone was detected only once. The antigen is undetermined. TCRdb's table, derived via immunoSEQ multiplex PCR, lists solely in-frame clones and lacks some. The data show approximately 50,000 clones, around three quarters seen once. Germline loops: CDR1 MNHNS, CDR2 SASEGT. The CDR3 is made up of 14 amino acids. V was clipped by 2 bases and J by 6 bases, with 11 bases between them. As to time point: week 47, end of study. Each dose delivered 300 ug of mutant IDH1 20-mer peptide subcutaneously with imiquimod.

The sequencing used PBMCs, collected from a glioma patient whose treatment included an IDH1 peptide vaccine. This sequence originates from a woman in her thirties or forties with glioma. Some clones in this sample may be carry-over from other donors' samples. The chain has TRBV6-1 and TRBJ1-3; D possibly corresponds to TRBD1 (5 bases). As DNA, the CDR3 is TGTGCCAGCAGTGAACCCAGGGAGGAAAACACCATATATTTT. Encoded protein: CASSEPREENTIYF.